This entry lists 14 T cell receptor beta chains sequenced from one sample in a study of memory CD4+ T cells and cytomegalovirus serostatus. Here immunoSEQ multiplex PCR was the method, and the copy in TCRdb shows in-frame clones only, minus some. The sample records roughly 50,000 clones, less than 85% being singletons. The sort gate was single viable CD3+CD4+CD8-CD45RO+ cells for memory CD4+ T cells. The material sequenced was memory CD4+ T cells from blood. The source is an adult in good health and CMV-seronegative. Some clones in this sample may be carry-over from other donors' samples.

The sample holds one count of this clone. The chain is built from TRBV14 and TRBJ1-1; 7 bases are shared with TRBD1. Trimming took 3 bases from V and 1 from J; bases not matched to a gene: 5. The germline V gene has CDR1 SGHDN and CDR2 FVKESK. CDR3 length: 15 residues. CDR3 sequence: CASSHTQGKNTEAFF. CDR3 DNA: TGTGCCAGCAGCCATACACAGGGGAAGAACACTGAAGCTTTCTTT.

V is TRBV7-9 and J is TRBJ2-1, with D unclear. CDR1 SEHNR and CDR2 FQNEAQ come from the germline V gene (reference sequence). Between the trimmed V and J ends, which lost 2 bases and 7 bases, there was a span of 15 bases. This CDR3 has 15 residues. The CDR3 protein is CASSLLTRLGNEQFF. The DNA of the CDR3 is TGTGCCAGCAGCTTACTAACCCGACTGGGGAATGAGCAGTTCTTC.

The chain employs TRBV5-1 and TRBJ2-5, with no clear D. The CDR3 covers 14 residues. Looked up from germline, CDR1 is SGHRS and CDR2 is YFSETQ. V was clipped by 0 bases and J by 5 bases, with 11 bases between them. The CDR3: CASSLGSPGETQYF. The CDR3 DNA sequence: TGCGCCAGCAGCTTGGGTTCTCCGGGTGAGACCCAGTACTTC. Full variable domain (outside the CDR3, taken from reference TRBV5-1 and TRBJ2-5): KAGVTQTPRYLIKTRGQQVTLSCSPISGHRSVSWYQQTPGQGLQFLFEYFSETQRNKGNFPGRFSGRQFSNSRSEMNVSTLELGDSALYLCASSLGSPGETQYFGPGTRLLVL.

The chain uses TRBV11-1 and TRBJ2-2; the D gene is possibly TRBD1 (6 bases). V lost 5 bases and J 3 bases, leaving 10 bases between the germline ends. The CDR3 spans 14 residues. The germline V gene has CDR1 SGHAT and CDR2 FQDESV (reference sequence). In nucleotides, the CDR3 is TGTGCCAGCAGCCTTCAGGGGTACACCGGGGAGCTGTTTTTT. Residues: CASSLQGYTGELFF.

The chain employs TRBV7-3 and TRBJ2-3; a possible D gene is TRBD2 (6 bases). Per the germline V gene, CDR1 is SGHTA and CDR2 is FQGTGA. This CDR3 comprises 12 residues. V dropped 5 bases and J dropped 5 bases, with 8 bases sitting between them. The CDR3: CASSPGGDTQYF. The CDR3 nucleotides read TGTGCCAGCAGCCCCGGGGGAGATACGCAGTATTTT.

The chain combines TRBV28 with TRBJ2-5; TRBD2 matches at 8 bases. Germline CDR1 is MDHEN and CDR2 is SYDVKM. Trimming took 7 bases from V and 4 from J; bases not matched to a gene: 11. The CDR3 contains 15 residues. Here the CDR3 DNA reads TGTGCCAGCACTAACGGGGGGGAAGGGATAGAGACCCAGTACTTC. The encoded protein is CASTNGGEGIETQYF.

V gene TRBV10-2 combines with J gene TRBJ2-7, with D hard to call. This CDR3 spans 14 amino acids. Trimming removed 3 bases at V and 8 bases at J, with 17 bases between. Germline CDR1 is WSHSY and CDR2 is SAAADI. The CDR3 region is CASSDGGSASKQYF. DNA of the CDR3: TGCGCCAGCAGTGACGGCGGATCCGCTAGTAAGCAGTACTTC.

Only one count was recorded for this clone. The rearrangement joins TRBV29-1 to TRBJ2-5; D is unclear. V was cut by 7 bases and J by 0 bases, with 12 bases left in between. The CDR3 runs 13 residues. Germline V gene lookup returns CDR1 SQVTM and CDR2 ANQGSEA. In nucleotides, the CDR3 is TGCAGCGCCTTGGTTCGGTACCAAGAGACCCAGTACTTC. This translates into CSALVRYQETQYF.

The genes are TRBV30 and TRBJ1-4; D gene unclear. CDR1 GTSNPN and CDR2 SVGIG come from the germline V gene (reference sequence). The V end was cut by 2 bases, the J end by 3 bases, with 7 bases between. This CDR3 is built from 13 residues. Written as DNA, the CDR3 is TGTGCCTGGAGTAAAGTTTCTAATGAAAAACTGTTTTTT. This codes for CAWSKVSNEKLFF.

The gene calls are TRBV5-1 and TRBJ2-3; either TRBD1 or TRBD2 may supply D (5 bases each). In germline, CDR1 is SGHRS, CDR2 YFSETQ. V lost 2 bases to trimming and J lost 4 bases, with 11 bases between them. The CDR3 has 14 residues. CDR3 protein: CASSFGTQADTQYF. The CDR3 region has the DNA TGCGCCAGCAGCTTTGGGACCCAGGCAGATACGCAGTATTTT.

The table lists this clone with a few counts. CDR3 sequence: CASSPRDRNGYTF. In DNA, the CDR3 is TGTGCCAGTAGTCCTCGGGACAGAAATGGCTACACCTTC. The chain links TRBV19 to TRBJ1-2; 7 bases agree with TRBD1. With V trimmed by 5 bases and J by 6 bases, 6 bases remained unmatched. Looked up from germline, CDR1 is LNHDA and CDR2 is SQIVND (reference sequence). This CDR3 spans 13 amino acids.

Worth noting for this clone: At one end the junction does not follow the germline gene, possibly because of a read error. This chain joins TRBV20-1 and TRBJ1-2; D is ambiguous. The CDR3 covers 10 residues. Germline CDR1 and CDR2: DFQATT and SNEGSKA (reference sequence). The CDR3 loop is CSAREYGVGF. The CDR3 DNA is TGCAGTGCTAGAGAGTATGGGGTAGGCTTC.

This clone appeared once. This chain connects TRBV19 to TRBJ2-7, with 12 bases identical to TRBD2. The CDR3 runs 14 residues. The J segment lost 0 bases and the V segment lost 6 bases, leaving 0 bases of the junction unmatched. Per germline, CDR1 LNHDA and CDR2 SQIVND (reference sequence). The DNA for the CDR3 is TGTGCCAGTAGGACTAGCGGGAGCTCCTACGAGCAGTACTTC. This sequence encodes CASRTSGSSYEQYF.

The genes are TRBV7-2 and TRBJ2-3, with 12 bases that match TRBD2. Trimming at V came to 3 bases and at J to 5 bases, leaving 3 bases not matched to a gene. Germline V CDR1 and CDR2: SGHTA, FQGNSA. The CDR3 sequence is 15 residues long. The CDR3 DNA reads TGTGCCAGCAGCTTCGGACTAGCGGGACTAGATACGCAGTATTTT. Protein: CASSFGLAGLDTQYF.